This entry features one T cell receptor beta chain sequence. Antigen: not known. The primer mix had 60 Vbeta and 13 Jbeta primers. This table comes from immunoSEQ multiplex PCR, and its TCRdb copy is limited to in-frame clones, with some not included. The repertoire consists of roughly 140,000 clones, with 70% to 80% occurring once and the leading ten covering about 6.8%. This sample was taken from a study of cytomegalovirus exposure and HLA in healthy donors. The CDR3 loop spans 17 amino acids. The J segment lost 1 base and the V segment lost 2 bases, leaving 10 bases of the junction unmatched. CDR1 is SGHVS and CDR2 is FQNEAQ in the germline V gene. Study-wide results and caveats: A later analysis linked a missense DCLRE1C variant to TCR beta V- and J-gene trimming. It was reported in a later analysis that an Asian-associated ancestry cluster showed fewer N-insertions than the roughly 660-donor mean.

The chain links TRBV7-8 to TRBJ2-7; 8 bases map to TRBD2. The TCR originated in a woman aged 40 to 50 in good health and CMV-seropositive. Sequencing was done on a sample of PBMCs. CDR3 residues: CASSLRRGASGSYEQYF. CDR3 in DNA: TGTGCCAGCAGCTTAAGGCGGGGGGCTAGCGGTTCCTACGAGCAGTACTTC. Complete variable domain (other parts from reference TRBV7-8 and TRBJ2-7): GAGVSQSPRYKVAKRGQDVALRCDPISGHVSLFWYQQALGQGPEFLTYFQNEAQLDKSGLPSDRFFAERPEGSVSTLKIQRTQQEDSAVYLCASSLRRGASGSYEQYFGPGTRLTVT.